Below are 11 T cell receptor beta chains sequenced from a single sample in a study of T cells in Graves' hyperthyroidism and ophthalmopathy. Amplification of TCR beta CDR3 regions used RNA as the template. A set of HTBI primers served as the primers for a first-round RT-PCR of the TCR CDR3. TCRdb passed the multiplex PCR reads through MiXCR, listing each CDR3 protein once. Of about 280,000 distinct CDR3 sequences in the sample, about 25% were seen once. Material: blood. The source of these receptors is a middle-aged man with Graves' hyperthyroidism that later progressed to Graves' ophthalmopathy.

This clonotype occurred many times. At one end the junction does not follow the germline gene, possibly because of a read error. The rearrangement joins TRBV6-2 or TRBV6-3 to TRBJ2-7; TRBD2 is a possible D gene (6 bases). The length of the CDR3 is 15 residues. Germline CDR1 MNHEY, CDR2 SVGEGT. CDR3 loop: CASSYSPGEIYEQYF. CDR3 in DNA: TGTGCCAGCAGCTACTCTCCGGGAGAAATCTACGAGCAGTACTTC.

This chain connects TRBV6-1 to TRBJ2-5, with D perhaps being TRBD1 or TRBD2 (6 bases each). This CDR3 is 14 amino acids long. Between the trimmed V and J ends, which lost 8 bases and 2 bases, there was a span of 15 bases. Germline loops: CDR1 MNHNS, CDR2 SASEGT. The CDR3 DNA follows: TGTGCCAGCGCGAGAGGGGGGCTACAAGAGACCCAGTACTTC. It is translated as CASARGGLQETQYF.

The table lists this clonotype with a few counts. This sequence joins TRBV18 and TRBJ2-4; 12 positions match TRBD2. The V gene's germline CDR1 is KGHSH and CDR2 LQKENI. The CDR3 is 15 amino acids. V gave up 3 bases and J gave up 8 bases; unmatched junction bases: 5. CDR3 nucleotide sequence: TGTGCCAGCTCACCTCGGGCTAGCGGGAGGGACATTCAGTACTTC. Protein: CASSPRASGRDIQYF.

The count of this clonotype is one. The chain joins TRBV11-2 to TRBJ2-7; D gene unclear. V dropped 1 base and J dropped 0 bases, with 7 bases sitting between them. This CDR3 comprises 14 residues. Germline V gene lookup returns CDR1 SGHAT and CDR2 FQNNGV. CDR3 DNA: TGTGCCAGCAGCTTAGGCGTAAGCTCCTACGAGCAGTACTTC. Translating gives CASSLGVSSYEQYF.

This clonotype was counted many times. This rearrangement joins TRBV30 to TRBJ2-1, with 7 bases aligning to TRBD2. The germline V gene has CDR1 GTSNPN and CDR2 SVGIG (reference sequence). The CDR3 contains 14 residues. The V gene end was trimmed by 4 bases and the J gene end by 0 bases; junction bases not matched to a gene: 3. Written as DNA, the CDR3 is TGTGCCTGGAAAAAGCGGGGCTCCTACAATGAGCAGTTCTTC. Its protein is CAWKKRGSYNEQFF.

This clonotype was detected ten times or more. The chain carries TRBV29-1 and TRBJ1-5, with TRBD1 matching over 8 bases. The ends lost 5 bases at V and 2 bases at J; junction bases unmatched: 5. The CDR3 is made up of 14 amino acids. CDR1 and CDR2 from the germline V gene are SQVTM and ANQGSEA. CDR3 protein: CSVLGTGGNQPQHF. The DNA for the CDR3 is TGCAGCGTTTTAGGGACAGGCGGCAATCAGCCCCAGCATTTT.

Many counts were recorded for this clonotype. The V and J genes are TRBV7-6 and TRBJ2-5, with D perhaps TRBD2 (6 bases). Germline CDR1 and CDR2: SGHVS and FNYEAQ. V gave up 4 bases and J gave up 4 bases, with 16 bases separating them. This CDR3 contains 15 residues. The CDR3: CASSYSGGNRETQYF. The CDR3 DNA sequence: TGTGCCAGCAGCTACTCTGGGGGGAATCGAGAGACCCAGTACTTC.

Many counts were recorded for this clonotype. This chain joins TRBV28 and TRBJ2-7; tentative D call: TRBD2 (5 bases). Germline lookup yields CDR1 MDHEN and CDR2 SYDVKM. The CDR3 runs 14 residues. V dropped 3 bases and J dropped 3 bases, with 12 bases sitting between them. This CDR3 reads CASSFVLAGYEQYF. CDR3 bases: TGTGCCAGCAGTTTTGTGCTAGCCGGCTACGAGCAGTACTTC.

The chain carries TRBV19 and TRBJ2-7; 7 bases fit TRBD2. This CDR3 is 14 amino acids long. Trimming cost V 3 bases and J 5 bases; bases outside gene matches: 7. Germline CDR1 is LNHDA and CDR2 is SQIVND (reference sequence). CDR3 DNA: TGTGCCAGTAGTATGGTAGGCGGGAGTCACGAGCAGTACTTC. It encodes CASSMVGGSHEQYF.

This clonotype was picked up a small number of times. The chain's CDR3 is CASSYRGRGQPQHF. Written as DNA, the CDR3 is TGTGCCAGCAGCTACAGGGGGCGCGGGCAGCCCCAGCATTTT. The rearrangement uses TRBV6-5 and TRBJ1-5, with TRBD1 matching 9 bases. The CDR3 spans 14 residues. Trimming removed 6 bases from V and 7 bases from J; junction bases left unmatched: 7. Germline V gives CDR1 MNHEY, CDR2 SVGAGI.

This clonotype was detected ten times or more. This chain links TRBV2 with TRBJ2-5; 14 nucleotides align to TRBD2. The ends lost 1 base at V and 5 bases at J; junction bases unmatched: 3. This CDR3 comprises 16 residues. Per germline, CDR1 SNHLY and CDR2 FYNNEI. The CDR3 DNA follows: TGTGCCAGCAGTGAAGGGGGGACTAGCGGGAGCGAGACCCAGTACTTC. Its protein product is CASSEGGTSGSETQYF.